The next 4 T cell receptor beta chains were all read from a single sample in a study of CD8+CD57+ T cells in acquired aplastic anemia. For sequencing, patients were chosen who had shown expansion of CD8+CD57+ cells by flow cytometry. Investigators profiled TCR beta VDJ and CDR3 from genomic DNA template. MiXCR, run by TCRdb on the reads, gives a single entry per CDR3 protein. The data show 150,000 to 200,000 distinct CDR3 sequences, 48% seen once. Sequencing input: sorted CD4+, CD8+, or CD8+CD57+ T cells (not recorded which) from PBMCs. The receptors were sampled from a human donor with aplastic anemia.

This clonotype has a handful of counts. The gene calls are TRBV9 and TRBJ2-5, with a weak D call TRBD1 (5 bases). The germline CDR1 and CDR2 sequences are SGDLS and YYNGEE. Trimming took off 2 bases at V and 4 bases at J, with 6 bases between the two ends. The CDR3 is made up of 12 amino acids. Here the CDR3 reads CASSVQGETQYF. The CDR3 DNA reads TGTGCCAGCAGCGTCCAGGGAGAGACCCAGTACTTC.

This clonotype was recorded many times. This sequence joins TRBV18 and TRBJ1-6; 8 nucleotides match TRBD1. The ends lost 5 bases at V and 9 bases at J; junction bases unmatched: 6. CDR1 KGHSH and CDR2 LQKENI come from the germline V gene. The CDR3 has 14 residues. The CDR3 reads CASSTGQGTSPLHF. In DNA, the CDR3 is TGTGCCAGCTCAACAGGACAGGGAACTTCACCCCTCCACTTT.

This clonotype occurred many times. This sequence joins TRBV2 and TRBJ1-1; D might be TRBD1 (5 bases). V was cut by 7 bases and J by 8 bases, with 17 bases left in between. From germline, CDR1 is SNHLY and CDR2 FYNNEI. This CDR3 comprises 13 residues. CDR3 coding DNA: TGTGCCAGCACGCCTACGGGAGGGGCGGAAGCTTTCTTT. Protein product: CASTPTGGAEAFF.

Ten or more counts support this clonotype. This chain links TRBV7-2 with TRBJ2-1; unclear D gene. The CDR3 runs 12 residues. Per the germline V gene, CDR1 is SGHTA and CDR2 is FQGNSA. V dropped 5 bases and J dropped 10 bases, with 12 bases sitting between them. CDR3 coding DNA: TGTGCCAGCAGCCGCGACGTTGGGGAGCAGTTCTTC. It codes for CASSRDVGEQFF.